Listed below are T cell receptor beta chains from one sample, sequenced in a study of T cells in Graves' hyperthyroidism and ophthalmopathy. TCRdb recomputed calls from the multiplex PCR reads with MiXCR, one row per CDR3 protein. Of 95,000 to 110,000 distinct CDR3 sequences in the sample, about 50% were seen once. The sequenced material came from blood. These receptor sequences come from a man aged 35 to 55 with Graves' hyperthyroidism. Both conserved end residues are part of each CDR3. Some rows have no size entry. The others give once, few or many, or a class for an expanded clone.

>TRBV7-6|many
CASSPEIGLTYNEQFF
>TRBV19|-
CAWSLRGGPYEQYF
>TRBV11-2|once
CASSLVGTGSTEAFF
>TRBV6-2/TRBV6-3|-
CASSSVGQGTDTQYF
>TRBV6-5|-
CASRTTGSGGNTIYF
>TRBV7-9|once
CASSLEGTGYGYTF
>TRBV12-3/TRBV12-4|-
CASNGAAEADQGADTQYF
>TRBV7-9|once
CASSMVGSDTQYF
>TRBV19|-
CASRFTNAPGAYVPTF
>TRBV6-5|few
CASSQGGNTEAFF
>TRBV3-1|-
CAGSLRGQGNTEAFF
>TRBV29-1|-
CSSYSPTYEQYF
>TRBV6-6|-
CASSPLPKTGTRAYEQYF
>TRBV7-3|-
CASSSPGQGYF
>TRBV20-1|-
CSSKVRVGYTF
>TRBV7-6|-
CASSLRAPQHF
>TRBV7-9|many
CASSLVGYYNEQFF
>TRBV7-9|many
CASSVPGRTDTQYF
>TRBV30|few
CAWSITGGYEQYF
>TRBV6-5|many
CASRSGTGGNTEAFF
>TRBV6-6|-
CASSESGAGTEAFF
>TRBV19|-
CASSIGQGLQPQHF
>TRBV7-9|many
CASSSSGTASYEQYF
>TRBV20-1|-
CSAPIGAGRTGGYTF
>TRBV28|many
CASSLYVDQPQHF
>TRBV2|-
CASSGDRDNYYEHF
>TRBV20-1|many
CSCAGLTDTQYF
>TRBV20-1|once
CSARLAAVITDTQYF
>TRBV6-5|many
CASSPGRRTEAFF
>TRBV11-2|many
CASSSQNTEAFF
>TRBV4-1|many
CASSQDHRNTEAFF
>TRBV20-1|many
CSPGTTGETQYF
>TRBV2|-
CASDRSGANVLTF
>TRBV5-1|many
CASSLLQGQAFF
>TRBV20-1|-
CSAGTVAPTEAFF
>TRBV4-1|many
CASSHRGDRDYEQYF
>TRBV29-1|-
CSVGGEFNAKLFF
>TRBV7-8|-
CASSPGAVPEQYF
>TRBV7-2|-
CASCLVAGRAYNEQFF
>TRBV12-3/TRBV12-4|many
CASSLGALNTEAFF
>TRBV7-3|many
CASSLNGGETQYF
>TRBV19|-
CASNYRGTDEQFF
>TRBV5-1|once
CASSLTSGGEQYF
>TRBV7-9|-
CASGRGDSPLHF
>TRBV15|-
CATSRGNGIGNEQYF
>TRBV20-1|-
CSAREWQVRNEQYF
>TRBV20-1|many
CSARVAGVSQETQYF
>TRBV6-2/TRBV6-3|few
CASSYSKQEGNQPQHF
>TRBV24-1|once
CATSDFRAEELFF
>TRBV18|few
CASSPPGLTEQYF
>TRBV19|many
CASSTLRGTEAFF
>TRBV28|-
CASSLTTEQFF
>TRBV12-3/TRBV12-4|many
CASSYRQGRYEQYF
>TRBV7-9|many
CASSPDRGRSGANVLTF
>TRBV10-3|many
CAIRLEAGNTIYF
>TRBV5-1|many
CASSLVLVPNEQFF
>TRBV10-2|-
CASRPMNSEAFF
>TRBV4-1|-
CASSQDGHRGNTPLRF